These 5 T cell receptor beta chains originate from one sample sequenced in a study of cytomegalovirus exposure and HLA in healthy donors. Here immunoSEQ multiplex PCR was the method, and the copy in TCRdb shows in-frame clones only, minus some. There are 160,000 or so clones in the sample; 70% to 90% occur only once, and under 3% lies in the top ten. The sequenced material came from PBMCs. The receptors come from a man younger than 30 in good health and CMV-seronegative.

The chain carries TRBV5-1 and TRBJ2-5, with 11 bases that match TRBD2. The J segment lost 4 bases and the V segment lost 4 bases, leaving 9 bases of the junction unmatched. The CDR3 loop spans 16 amino acids. Germline CDR1 SGHRS, CDR2 YFSETQ. CDR3 in DNA: TGCGCCAGCAGCGAGAATAGCGGGGGGGCCTTAGAGACCCAGTACTTC. The encoded protein is CASSENSGGALETQYF.

The chain is built from TRBV7-9 and TRBJ1-5; 10 bases align to TRBD1. V was clipped by 5 bases and J by 6 bases; unmatched bases: 7. This CDR3 has 15 residues. In germline, CDR1 is SEHNR, CDR2 FQNEAQ (reference sequence). For the CDR3, the DNA is TGTGCCAGCAGCGGGCGGACAGGGGGAGGTCAGCCCCAGCATTTT. Amino acids: CASSGRTGGGQPQHF.

The chain joins TRBV5-1 to TRBJ1-1; D remains unclear. Trimming left V 2 bases short and J 1 base short, with 9 bases between. The CDR3 sequence is 14 residues long. Per the germline V gene, CDR1 is SGHRS and CDR2 is YFSETQ. The CDR3 sequence is CASSFGLKNTEAFF. CDR3 nucleotides: TGCGCCAGCAGCTTCGGACTGAAGAACACTGAAGCTTTCTTT.

The chain links TRBV4-3 to TRBJ2-1; 10 positions agree with TRBD2. This CDR3 has 15 amino acids. Germline V gene data show CDR1 as LGHNA and CDR2 as YSLEER. V shed 1 base and J 6 bases; nucleotides not matched to a gene: 3. The CDR3 region is CASSQGTSGSNEQFF. DNA of the CDR3: TGCGCCAGCAGCCAAGGGACTAGCGGCTCCAATGAGCAGTTCTTC.

The chain combines TRBV28 with TRBJ2-6; 12 bases fit TRBD1. Germline values: CDR1 MDHEN, CDR2 SYDVKM. There are 19 residues in the CDR3. V shed 4 bases, J shed 4 bases, and the junction held 11 bases outside the gene matches. CDR3 coding DNA: TGTGCCAGCAGTTCTCCGGGACAGGGGGCAATTAACGGGGCCAACGTCCTGACTTTC. It encodes CASSSPGQGAINGANVLTF.